Following are 8 T cell receptor beta chains from one sample sequenced in a study of blood T cell repertoires in COVID-19 (dated by TCRdb to about 2020). The library was made by the immunoSEQ multiplex PCR assay. The table was pulled from immuneACCESS by TCRdb, which kept in-frame rearrangements only. Such tables lose some clones; where checked, under half of the loss comes from unresolved V genes, and the rest has no known cause. The sample profile shows tens of thousands of clones; nearly 90% of them were found once. Around 29% of the sample goes to the ten largest clones. Sample: peripheral blood. The receptors were gathered from a man aged 45-65 years with acute or convalescent COVID-19.

The CDR3 loop reads CASSLLGLANTDTQYF. CDR3 nucleotide sequence: TGTGCCAGCAGTTTATTAGGACTAGCCAACACAGATACGCAGTATTTT. The chain couples TRBV28 to TRBJ2-3; TRBD2 agrees at 8 bases. The germline V gene has CDR1 MDHEN and CDR2 SYDVKM. The CDR3 totals 16 residues. Trimming at V came to 1 base and at J to 2 bases, leaving 5 bases not matched to a gene. Full variable domain (outside the CDR3, taken from reference TRBV28 and TRBJ2-3): DVKVTQSSRYLVKRTGEKVFLECVQDMDHENMFWYRQDPGLGLRLIYFSYDVKMKEKGDIPEGYSVSREKKERFSLILESASTNQTSMYLCASSLLGLANTDTQYFGPGTRLTVL.

This clone came up once. The chain joins TRBV27 to TRBJ1-5; 9 bases are shared with TRBD1. The CDR3 has 16 residues. The germline CDR1 and CDR2 sequences are MNHEY and SMNVEV (reference sequence). The ends lost 6 bases at V and 2 bases at J; junction bases unmatched: 8. The CDR3 DNA reads TGTGCCAGCAGCACTAACAGGGGGCAAGGCAATCAGCCCCAGCATTTT. It encodes CASSTNRGQGNQPQHF.

J is TRBJ1-1 and V is TRBV7-8; TRBD1 is a possible D gene (5 bases). From germline, CDR1 is SGHVS and CDR2 FQNEAQ. V was shortened by 0 bases and J by 5 bases, with 10 bases between the two germline ends. This CDR3 is built from 14 residues. CDR3 amino acids: CASSLAEGRTEAFF. DNA of the CDR3: TGTGCCAGCAGCTTAGCTGAGGGGAGGACTGAAGCTTTCTTT.

The rearrangement uses TRBV7-8 and TRBJ2-2; TRBD2 matches 11 bases. There are 18 residues in the CDR3. Losses at the gene ends were 3 bases for V and 1 base for J; bases not matched to a gene: 7. Looked up from germline, CDR1 is SGHVS and CDR2 is FQNEAQ. This CDR3 is CASSFGGLAGGNTGELFF. DNA for the CDR3: TGTGCCAGCAGCTTTGGCGGGCTAGCGGGGGGGAACACCGGGGAGCTGTTTTTT.

This clone was found a few times. The chain is built from TRBV6-5 and TRBJ1-6; 7 nucleotides match TRBD1. With V trimmed by 6 bases and J by 8 bases, 7 bases remained unmatched. The length of the CDR3 is 14 residues. CDR1 and CDR2 (germline): MNHEY, SVGAGI. This CDR3 is CASRLGTDYSPLHF. CDR3 nucleotide sequence: TGTGCCAGCAGGCTCGGGACAGACTATTCACCCCTCCACTTT.

The rearrangement joins TRBV18 to TRBJ2-7, with D hard to call. The CDR3 runs to 14 residues. Trimming removed 3 bases from V and 6 bases from J, with 15 bases in between. Germline assignment: CDR1 KGHSH and CDR2 LQKENI. CDR3 DNA: TGTGCCAGCTCACCGCCCCTAACGAATGGCGAGCAGTACTTC. This sequence encodes CASSPPLTNGEQYF.

The rearrangement links TRBV18 to TRBJ1-2, with 8 positions matching TRBD1. The J segment lost 4 bases and the V segment lost 5 bases, leaving 3 bases of the junction unmatched. The CDR3 extends over 13 amino acids. Germline assignment: CDR1 KGHSH and CDR2 LQKENI. DNA of the CDR3: TGTGCCAGCTCATCGACAGGGGTCTATGGCTACACCTTC. Encoded protein: CASSSTGVYGYTF.

V gene TRBV29-1 combines with J gene TRBJ2-5, with a weak D call TRBD1 (6 bases). Germline loops: CDR1 SQVTM, CDR2 ANQGSEA. Trimming removed 3 bases from V and 5 bases from J, with 13 bases in between. This CDR3 is built from 13 residues. CDR3 amino acids: CSVDLTGWETQYF. The CDR3 region has the DNA TGCAGCGTTGACCTAACAGGGTGGGAGACCCAGTACTTC.